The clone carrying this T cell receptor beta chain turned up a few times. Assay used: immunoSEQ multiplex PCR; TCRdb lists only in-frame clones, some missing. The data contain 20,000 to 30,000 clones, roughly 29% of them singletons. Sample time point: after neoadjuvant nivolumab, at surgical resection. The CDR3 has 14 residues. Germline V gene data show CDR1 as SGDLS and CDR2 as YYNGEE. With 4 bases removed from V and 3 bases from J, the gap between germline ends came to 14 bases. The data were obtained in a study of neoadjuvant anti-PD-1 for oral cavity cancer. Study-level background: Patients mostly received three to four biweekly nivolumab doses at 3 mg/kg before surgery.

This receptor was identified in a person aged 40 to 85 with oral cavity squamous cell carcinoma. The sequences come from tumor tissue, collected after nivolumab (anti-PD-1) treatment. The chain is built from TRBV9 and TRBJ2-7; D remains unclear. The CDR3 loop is CASSLTSSYYEQYF. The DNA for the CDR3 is TGTGCCAGCAGCTTAACGTCCTCTTACTACGAGCAGTACTTC.